This T cell receptor (beta chain) was sequenced during a study of cytomegalovirus exposure and HLA in healthy donors. Germline CDR1 SGHNT, CDR2 YYREEE (reference sequence). V lost 0 bases and J lost 8, with 11 bases in between. This CDR3 is built from 13 residues. In the case of this clone: As yet, its antigen is unknown.

PCR primers comprised 60 Vbeta and 13 Jbeta primers. The repertoire was sequenced with immunoSEQ multiplex PCR; TCRdb's copy has only in-frame clones and lacks some. The sample lists around 130,000 clones, 80% to 85% occurring once. Whole-study results and caveats: The analysis excluded some indistinguishable V segments, including TRBV6-2 and TRBV6-3. Later analysis reportedly placed an Asian-associated ancestry cluster below the roughly 630-donor mean in N-insertions. Common viral pathogens seemed, in a later analysis, to connect with several of the most significant clusters.

The sample comprised PBMCs. J is TRBJ1-2 and V is TRBV5-4; the D gene is possibly TRBD1 (6 bases). The receptor was isolated from a man between 18 and 29 years old in good health and CMV-seronegative. CDR3 region: CASSLGGGGGYTF. CDR3 DNA sequence: TGTGCCAGCAGCTTGGGGGGAGGGGGAGGCTACACCTTC.